This T cell receptor beta chain emerged from a study of T cells in Graves' hyperthyroidism and ophthalmopathy. Of note for this clonotype: Its specificity is not known. This may be a read error, as it is one base from a much larger clone.

An absence of ophthalmopathy progression within 18 months meant stable Graves' hyperthyroidism. This CDR3 contains 13 residues. Trimming left V 3 bases short and J 8 bases short, with 14 bases between. Germline V CDR1 and CDR2: SGHNT, YYREEE (reference sequence). General study results and limits: Ophthalmopathy could be told apart from stable hyperthyroidism with a 13 V-J model. Expanded thyroid clonotypes (above 0.001) were mostly also found in blood. For ophthalmopathy, model prediction preceded onset by a median roughly 5.9 months.

TCR beta CDR3 regions were amplified from RNA. First-round RT-PCR with HTBI primers amplified the TCR CDR3 region. TCRdb reprocessed the multiplex PCR reads via MiXCR and lists one record per CDR3 protein. The table lists 530,000 or so distinct CDR3 sequences, about 43% of them singletons. The receptor was isolated from a woman between 18 and 30 years old with Graves' hyperthyroidism. Sequenced sample: peripheral blood or thyroid tissue (not recorded which). The chain employs TRBV5-4 and TRBJ1-2; D unresolved. The DNA of the CDR3 is TGTGCCAGCAGCTGGAACAGCCTCGGGGGCTACACCTTC. It codes for CASSWNSLGGYTF.